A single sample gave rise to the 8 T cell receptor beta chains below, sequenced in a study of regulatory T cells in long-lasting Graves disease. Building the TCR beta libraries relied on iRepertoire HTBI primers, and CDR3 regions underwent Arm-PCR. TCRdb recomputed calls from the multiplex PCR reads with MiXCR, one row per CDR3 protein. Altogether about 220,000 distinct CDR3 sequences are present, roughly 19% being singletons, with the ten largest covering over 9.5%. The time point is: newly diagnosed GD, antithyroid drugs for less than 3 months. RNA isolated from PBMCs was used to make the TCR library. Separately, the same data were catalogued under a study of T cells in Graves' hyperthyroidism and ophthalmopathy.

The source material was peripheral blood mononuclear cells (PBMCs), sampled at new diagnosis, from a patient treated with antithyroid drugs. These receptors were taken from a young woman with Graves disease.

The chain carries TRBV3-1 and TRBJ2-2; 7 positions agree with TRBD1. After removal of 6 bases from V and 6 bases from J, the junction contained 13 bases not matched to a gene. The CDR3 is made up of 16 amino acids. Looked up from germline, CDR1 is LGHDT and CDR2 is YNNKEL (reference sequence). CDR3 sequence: CASRAPGTEGSGELFF. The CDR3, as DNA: TGTGCCAGCAGGGCTCCCGGGACAGAGGGCTCCGGGGAGCTGTTTTTT.

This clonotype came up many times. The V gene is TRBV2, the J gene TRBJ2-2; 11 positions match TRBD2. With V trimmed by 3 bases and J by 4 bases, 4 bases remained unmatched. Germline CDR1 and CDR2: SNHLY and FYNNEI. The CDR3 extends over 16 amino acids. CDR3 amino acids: CASSESLAGGTGELFF. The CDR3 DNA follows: TGTGCCAGCAGTGAGTCGCTAGCGGGGGGCACCGGGGAGCTGTTTTTT.

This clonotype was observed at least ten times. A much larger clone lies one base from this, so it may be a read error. This chain's CDR3 is CASSSGTDSGNTIYF. CDR3 sequence (DNA): TGTGCCAGCAGCTCCGGGACAGACTCTGGAAACACCATATATTTT. The V and J genes are TRBV7-6 and TRBJ1-3, with 7 bases matching TRBD1. The CDR3 spans 15 residues. J lost 0 bases, V lost 4 bases, and 3 bases had no gene match. In germline, CDR1 is SGHVS, CDR2 FNYEAQ.

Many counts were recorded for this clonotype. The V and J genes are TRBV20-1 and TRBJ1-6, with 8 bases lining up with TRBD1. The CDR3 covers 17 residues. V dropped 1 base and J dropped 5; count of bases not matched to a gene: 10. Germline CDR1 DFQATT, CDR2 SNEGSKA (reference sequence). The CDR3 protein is CSARGQGAPQNNSPLHF. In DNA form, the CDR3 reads TGCAGTGCTAGAGGGCAGGGGGCGCCCCAAAATAATTCACCCCTCCACTTT.

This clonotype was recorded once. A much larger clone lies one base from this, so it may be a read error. The CDR3 DNA follows: TGTGCCAGCAGCATCAGGGGAGACCGGCCCCAGCATTTT. It specifies CASSIRGDRPQHF. The chain carries TRBV9 and TRBJ1-5, with D possibly being TRBD1 (6 bases). The CDR3 has 13 amino acids. Germline values: CDR1 SGDLS, CDR2 YYNGEE. V lost 4 bases and J 9 bases, leaving 14 bases between the germline ends.

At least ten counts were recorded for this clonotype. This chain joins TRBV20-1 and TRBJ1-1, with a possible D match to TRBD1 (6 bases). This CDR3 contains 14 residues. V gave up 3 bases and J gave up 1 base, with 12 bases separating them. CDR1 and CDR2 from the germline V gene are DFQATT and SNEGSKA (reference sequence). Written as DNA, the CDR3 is TGCAGTGCTAGCCCAGGGGTGGGGAACACTGAAGCTTTCTTT. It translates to CSASPGVGNTEAFF.

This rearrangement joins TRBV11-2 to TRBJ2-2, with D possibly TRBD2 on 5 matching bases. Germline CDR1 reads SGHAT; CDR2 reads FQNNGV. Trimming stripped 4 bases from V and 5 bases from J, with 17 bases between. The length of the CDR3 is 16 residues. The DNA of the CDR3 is TGTGCCAGCAGCTCCCAGCCGGGAAGGGTTACCGGGGAGCTGTTTTTT. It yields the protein CASSSQPGRVTGELFF.

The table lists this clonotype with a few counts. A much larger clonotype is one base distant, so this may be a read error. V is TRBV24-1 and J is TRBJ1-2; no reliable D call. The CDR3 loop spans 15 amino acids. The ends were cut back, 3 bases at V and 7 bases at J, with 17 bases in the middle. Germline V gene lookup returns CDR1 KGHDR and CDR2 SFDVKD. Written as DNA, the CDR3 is TGTGCCACCAGTGATCCTGAAGCAGGAGCAACTGGCTACACCTTC. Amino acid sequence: CATSDPEAGATGYTF.